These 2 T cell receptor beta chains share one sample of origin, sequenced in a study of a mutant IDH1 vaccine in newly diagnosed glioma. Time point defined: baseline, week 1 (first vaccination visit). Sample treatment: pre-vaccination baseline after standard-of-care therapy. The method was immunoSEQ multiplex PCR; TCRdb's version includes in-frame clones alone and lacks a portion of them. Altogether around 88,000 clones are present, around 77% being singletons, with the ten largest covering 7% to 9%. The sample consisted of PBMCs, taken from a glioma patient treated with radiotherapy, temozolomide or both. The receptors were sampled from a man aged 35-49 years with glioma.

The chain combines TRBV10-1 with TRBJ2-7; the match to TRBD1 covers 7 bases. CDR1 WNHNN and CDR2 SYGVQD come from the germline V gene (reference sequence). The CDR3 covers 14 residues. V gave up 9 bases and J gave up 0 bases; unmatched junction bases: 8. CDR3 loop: CASRIRGYSYEQYF. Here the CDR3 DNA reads TGCGCCAGTCGTATCAGGGGGTACTCCTACGAGCAGTACTTC.

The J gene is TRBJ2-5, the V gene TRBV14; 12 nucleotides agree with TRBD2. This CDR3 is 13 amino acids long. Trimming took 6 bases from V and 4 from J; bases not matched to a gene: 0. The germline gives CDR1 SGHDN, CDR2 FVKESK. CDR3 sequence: CASRLAGGETQYF. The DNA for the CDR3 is TGTGCCAGCAGACTAGCGGGAGGAGAGACCCAGTACTTC.